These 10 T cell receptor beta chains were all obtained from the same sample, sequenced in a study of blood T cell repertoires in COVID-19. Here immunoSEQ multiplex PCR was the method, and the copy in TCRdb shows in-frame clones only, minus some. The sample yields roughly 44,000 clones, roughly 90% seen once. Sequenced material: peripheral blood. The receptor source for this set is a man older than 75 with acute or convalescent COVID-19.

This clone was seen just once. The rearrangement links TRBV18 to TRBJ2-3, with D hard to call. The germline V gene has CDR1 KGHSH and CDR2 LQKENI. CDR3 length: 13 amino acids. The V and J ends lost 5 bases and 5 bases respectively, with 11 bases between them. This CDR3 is CASSSGSIDTQYF. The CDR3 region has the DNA TGTGCCAGCTCATCCGGGTCCATAGATACGCAGTATTTT.

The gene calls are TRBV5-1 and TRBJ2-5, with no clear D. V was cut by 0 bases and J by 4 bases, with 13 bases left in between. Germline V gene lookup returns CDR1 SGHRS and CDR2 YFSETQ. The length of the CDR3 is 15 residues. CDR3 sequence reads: CASSLDPGLGETQYF. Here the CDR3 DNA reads TGCGCCAGCAGCTTGGATCCGGGTCTAGGAGAGACCCAGTACTTC.

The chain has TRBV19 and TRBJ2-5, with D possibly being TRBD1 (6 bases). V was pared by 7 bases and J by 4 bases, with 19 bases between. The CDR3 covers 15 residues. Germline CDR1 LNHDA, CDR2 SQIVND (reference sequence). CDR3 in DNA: TGTGCCAGTATTGATACAGGGAGAAGGGGAGAGACCCAGTACTTC. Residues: CASIDTGRRGETQYF.

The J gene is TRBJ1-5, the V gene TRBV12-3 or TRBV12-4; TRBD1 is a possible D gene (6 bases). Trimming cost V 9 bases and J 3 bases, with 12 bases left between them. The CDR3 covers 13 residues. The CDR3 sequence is CASSTGLNQPQHF. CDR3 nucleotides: TGTGCCAGTTCTACAGGGCTCAATCAGCCCCAGCATTTT.

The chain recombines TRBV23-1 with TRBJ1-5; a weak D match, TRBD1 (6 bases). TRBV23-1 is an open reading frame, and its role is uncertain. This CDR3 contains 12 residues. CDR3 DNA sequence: TGCCGAGGGGGAAATGGCAATCAGCCCCAGCATTTT. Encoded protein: CRGGNGNQPQHF.

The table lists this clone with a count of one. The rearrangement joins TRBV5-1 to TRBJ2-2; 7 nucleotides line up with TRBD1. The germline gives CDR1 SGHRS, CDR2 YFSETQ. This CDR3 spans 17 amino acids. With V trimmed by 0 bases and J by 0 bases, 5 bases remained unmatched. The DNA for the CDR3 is TGCGCCAGCAGCTTGGGCGGACAGGCCGCGAACACCGGGGAGCTGTTTTTT. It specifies CASSLGGQAANTGELFF.

The DNA for the CDR3 is TGTGCCAGCAGTTCGGACAGAGGGGGTATCAATGAGCAGTTCTTC. Translating gives CASSSDRGGINEQFF. The V and J genes are TRBV5-5 and TRBJ2-1; TRBD1 is a possible D gene (6 bases). There are 15 residues in the CDR3. CDR1 and CDR2 from the germline V gene are SGHKS and YYEKEE (reference sequence). V lost 5 bases to trimming and J lost 6 bases, with 18 bases between them.

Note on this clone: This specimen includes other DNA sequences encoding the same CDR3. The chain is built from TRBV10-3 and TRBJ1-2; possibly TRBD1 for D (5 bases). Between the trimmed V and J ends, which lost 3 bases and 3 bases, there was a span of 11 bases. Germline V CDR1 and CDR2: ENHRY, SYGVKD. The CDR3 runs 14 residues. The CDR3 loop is CAISEAGLDYGYTF. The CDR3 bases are TGTGCCATCAGTGAAGCAGGGTTGGACTATGGCTACACCTTC.

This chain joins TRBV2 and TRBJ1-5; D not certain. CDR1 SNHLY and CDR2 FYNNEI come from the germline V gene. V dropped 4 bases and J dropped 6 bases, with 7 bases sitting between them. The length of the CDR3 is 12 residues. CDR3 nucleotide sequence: TGTGCCAGCAGTGCCGGGTCTCAGCCCCAGCATTTT. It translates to CASSAGSQPQHF. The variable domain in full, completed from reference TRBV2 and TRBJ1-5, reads EPEVTQTPSHQVTQMGQEVILRCVPISNHLYFYWYRQILGQKVEFLVSFYNNEISEKSEIFDDQFSVERPDGSNFTLKIRSTKLEDSAMYFCASSAGSQPQHFGDGTRLSIL.

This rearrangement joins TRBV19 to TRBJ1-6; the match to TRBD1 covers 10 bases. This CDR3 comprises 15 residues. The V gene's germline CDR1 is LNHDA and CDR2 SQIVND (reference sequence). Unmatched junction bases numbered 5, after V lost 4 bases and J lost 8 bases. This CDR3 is CASSRPGTGDSPLHF. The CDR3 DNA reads TGTGCCAGTAGTAGACCCGGGACAGGGGATTCACCCCTCCACTTT.